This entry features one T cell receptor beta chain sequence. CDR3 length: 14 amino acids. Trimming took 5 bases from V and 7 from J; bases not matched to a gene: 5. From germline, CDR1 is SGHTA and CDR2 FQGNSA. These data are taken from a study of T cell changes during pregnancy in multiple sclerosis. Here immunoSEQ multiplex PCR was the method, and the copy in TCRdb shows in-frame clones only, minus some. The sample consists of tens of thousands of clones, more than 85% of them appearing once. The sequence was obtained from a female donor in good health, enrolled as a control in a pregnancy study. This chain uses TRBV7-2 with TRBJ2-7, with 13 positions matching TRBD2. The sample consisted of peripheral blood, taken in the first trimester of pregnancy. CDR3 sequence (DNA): TGTGCCAGCAGCCGTCGGACTAGCGGGAGTGAGCAGTACTTC. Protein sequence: CASSRRTSGSEQYF.